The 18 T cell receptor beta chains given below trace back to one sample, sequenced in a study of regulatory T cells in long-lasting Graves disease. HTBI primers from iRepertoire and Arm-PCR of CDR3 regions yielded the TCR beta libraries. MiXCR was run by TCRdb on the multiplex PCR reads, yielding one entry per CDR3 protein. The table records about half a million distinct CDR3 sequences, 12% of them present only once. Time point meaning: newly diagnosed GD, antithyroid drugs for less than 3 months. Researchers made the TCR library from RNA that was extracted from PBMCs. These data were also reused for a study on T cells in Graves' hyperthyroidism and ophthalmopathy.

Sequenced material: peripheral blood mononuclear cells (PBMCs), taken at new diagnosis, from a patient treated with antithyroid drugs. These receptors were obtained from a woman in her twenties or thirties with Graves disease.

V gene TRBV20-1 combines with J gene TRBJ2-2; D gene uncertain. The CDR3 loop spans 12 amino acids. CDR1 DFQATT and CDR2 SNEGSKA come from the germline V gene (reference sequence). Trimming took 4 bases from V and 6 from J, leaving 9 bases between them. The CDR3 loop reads CSAMMDAGELFF. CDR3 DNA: TGCAGTGCTATGATGGATGCCGGGGAGCTGTTTTTT.

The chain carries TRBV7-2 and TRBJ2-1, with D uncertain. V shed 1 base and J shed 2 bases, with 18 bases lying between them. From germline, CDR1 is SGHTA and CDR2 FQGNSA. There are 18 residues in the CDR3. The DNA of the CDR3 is TGTGCCAGCAGCTTAGAGGATGCCCGCTTTAACCCCTACAATGAGCAGTTCTTC. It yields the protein CASSLEDARFNPYNEQFF.

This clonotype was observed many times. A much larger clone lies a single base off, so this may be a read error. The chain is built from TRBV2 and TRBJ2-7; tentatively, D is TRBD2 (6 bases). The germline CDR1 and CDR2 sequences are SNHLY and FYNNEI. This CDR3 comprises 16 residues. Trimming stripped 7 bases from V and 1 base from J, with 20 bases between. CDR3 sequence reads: CASTLGREGLSYEQYF. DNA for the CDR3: TGTGCCAGCACCCTGGGACGGGAAGGACTATCCTACGAGCAGTACTTC.

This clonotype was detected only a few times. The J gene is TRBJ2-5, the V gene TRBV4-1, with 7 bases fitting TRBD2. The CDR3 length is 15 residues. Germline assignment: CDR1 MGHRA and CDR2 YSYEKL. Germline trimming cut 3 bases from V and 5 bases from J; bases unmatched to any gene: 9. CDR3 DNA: TGCGCCAGCAGCCAGGCTCGCTGGGGGGGGGAGACCCAGTACTTC. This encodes CASSQARWGGETQYF.

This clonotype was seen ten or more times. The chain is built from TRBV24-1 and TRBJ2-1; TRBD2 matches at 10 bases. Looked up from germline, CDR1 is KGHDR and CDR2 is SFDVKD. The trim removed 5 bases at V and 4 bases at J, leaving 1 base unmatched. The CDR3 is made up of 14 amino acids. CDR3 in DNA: TGTGCCACCAGTGTAGCGGGAGGATACAATGAGCAGTTCTTC. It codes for CATSVAGGYNEQFF.

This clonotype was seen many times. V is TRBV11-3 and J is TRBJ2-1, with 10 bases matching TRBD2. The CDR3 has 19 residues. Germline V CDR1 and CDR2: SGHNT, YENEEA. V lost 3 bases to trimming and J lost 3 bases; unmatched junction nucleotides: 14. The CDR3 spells CASSFGSGRKGFGYNEQFF. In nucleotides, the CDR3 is TGTGCCAGCAGCTTTGGTAGCGGGAGGAAGGGCTTCGGCTACAATGAGCAGTTCTTC.

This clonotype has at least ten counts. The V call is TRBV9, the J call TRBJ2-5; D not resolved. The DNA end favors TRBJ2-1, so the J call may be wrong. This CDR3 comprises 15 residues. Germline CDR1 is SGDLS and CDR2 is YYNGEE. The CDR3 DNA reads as TGTGCCAGCAGCGTAGGGGTTGTTGGCGCCAGTGAGCAGTTCTTC. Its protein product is CASSVGVVGASEQFF.

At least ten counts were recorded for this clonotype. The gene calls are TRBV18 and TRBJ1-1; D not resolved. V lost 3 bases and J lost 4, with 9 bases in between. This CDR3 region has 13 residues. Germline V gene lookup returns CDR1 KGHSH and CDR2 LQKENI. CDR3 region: CASSPSLVTEAFF. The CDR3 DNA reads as TGTGCCAGCTCACCCTCCCTTGTCACTGAAGCTTTCTTT.

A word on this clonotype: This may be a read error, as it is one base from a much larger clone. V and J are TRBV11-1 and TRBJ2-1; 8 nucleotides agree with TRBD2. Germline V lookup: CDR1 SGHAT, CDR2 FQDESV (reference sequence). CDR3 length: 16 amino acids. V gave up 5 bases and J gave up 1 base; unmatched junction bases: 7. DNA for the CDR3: TGTGCCAGCAGCCCCCTACTAGCGGTTTCCTACAATGAGCAGTTCTTC. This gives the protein CASSPLLAVSYNEQFF.

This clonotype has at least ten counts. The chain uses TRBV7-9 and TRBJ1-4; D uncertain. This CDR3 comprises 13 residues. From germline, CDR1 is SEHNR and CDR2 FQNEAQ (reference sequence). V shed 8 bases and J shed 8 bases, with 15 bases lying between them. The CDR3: CASAGELMEKLFF. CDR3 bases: TGTGCCAGCGCCGGGGAGTTAATGGAAAAACTGTTTTTT. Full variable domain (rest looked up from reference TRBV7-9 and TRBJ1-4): DTGVSQNPRHKITKRGQNVTFRCDPISEHNRLYWYRQTLGQGPEFLTYFQNEAQLEKSRLLSDRFSAERPKGSFSTLEIQRTEQGDSAMYLCASAGELMEKLFFGSGTQLSVL.

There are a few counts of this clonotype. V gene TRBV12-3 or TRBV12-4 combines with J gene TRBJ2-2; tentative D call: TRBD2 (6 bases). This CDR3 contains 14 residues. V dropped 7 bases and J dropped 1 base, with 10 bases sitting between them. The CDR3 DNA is TGTGCCAGCATCGGGACTCAGAACACCGGGGAGCTGTTTTTT. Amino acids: CASIGTQNTGELFF.

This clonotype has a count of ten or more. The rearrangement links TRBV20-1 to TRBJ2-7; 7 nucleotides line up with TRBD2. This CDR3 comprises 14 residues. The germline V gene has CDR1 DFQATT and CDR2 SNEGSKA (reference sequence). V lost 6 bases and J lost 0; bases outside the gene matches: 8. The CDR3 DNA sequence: TGCAGTGCCATATTAGGCGGGAGCTCCTACGAGCAGTACTTC. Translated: CSAILGGSSYEQYF.

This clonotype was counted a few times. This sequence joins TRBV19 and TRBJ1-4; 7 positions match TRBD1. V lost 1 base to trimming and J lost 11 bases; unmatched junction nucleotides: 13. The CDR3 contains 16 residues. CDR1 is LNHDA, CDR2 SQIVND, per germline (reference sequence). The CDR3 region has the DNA TGTGCCAGTAGTATAGGCCCGTACAGGGGAGGAGGGAAACTGTTTTTT. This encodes CASSIGPYRGGGKLFF.

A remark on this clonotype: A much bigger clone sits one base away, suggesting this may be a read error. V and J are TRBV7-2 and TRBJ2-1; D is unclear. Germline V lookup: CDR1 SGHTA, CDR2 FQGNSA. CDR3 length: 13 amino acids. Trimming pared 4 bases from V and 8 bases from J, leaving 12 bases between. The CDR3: CASSSSAAYEQFF. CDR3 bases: TGTGCCAGCAGCTCGTCTGCCGCGTATGAGCAGTTCTTC.

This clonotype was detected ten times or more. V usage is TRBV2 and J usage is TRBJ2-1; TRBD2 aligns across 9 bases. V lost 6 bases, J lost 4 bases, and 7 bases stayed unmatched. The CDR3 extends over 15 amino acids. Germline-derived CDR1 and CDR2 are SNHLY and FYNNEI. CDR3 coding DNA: TGTGCCAGCAGGCGAAGGACTAGCGATTACAATGAGCAGTTCTTC. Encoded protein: CASRRRTSDYNEQFF.

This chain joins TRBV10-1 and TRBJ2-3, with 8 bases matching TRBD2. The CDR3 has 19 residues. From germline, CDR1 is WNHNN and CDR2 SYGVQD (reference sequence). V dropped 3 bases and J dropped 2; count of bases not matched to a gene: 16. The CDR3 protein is CASSDFRLTSGGFTDTQYF. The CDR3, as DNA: TGCGCCAGCAGTGATTTTCGGTTAACTAGCGGAGGGTTCACAGATACGCAGTATTTT.

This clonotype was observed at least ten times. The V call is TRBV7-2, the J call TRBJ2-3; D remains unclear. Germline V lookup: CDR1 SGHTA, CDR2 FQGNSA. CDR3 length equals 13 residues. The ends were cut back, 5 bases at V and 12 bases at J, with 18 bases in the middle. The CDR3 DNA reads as TGTGCCAGCAGCCCCCGTGGCTGGGTGACACAGTATTTT. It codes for CASSPRGWVTQYF.

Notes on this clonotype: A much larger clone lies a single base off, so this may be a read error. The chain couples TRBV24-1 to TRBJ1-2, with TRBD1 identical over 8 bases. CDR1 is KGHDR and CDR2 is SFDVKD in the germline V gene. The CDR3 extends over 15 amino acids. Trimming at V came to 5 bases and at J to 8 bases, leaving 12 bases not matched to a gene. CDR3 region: CATSAPRQGQGGYTF. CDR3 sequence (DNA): TGTGCCACCAGTGCCCCCCGACAGGGGCAAGGAGGCTACACCTTC.